The clone carrying this T cell receptor (beta chain) showed up just a few times. The record originates from a study of blood T cell repertoires in COVID-19. The overall study: Researchers got acute and convalescent COVID-19 samples from the United States, Italy and Spain.

TCRdb keeps only in-frame clones here, not all; method: immunoSEQ multiplex PCR. The table shows approximately 100,000 clones, with approximately 90% occurring only once. In germline, CDR1 is MGHDK, CDR2 SYGVNS. Trimming removed 3 bases from V and 4 bases from J, with 9 bases in between. The CDR3 extends over 13 amino acids. The origin of this receptor is a human donor with acute or convalescent COVID-19. The donor label of this sample is uncertain. The sample consisted of peripheral blood. The V call is TRBV25-1, the J call TRBJ1-2; no clear D. The CDR3 DNA reads TGTGCCAGCAGTGACAGCATAGCCTATGGCTACACCTTC. Translated: CASSDSIAYGYTF.